Following are 21 T cell receptor beta chains from one sample sequenced in a study of T cell responses to AZD1222 COVID-19 vaccine. The repertoire was sequenced with immunoSEQ multiplex PCR; TCRdb's copy has only in-frame clones and lacks some. Altogether 130,000 to 150,000 clones are present, about 92% being singletons, with the ten largest covering 9% to 15%. The sequencing used peripheral blood, collected after recovery from COVID-19. These TCRs come from an adult who had recovered from COVID-19.

The genes are TRBV28 and TRBJ1-1, with 8 bases lining up with TRBD1. Germline CDR1 is MDHEN and CDR2 is SYDVKM. The CDR3 runs to 15 residues. J lost 3 bases, V lost 6 bases, and 9 bases had no gene match. CDR3 sequence reads: CASSTTGAGDTEAFF. The CDR3 bases are TGTGCCAGCAGCACGACAGGGGCAGGGGACACTGAAGCTTTCTTT. The entire variable domain, with the rest obtained from reference TRBV28 and TRBJ1-1, is as follows: DVKVTQSSRYLVKRTGEKVFLECVQDMDHENMFWYRQDPGLGLRLIYFSYDVKMKEKGDIPEGYSVSREKKERFSLILESASTNQTSMYLCASSTTGAGDTEAFFGQGTRLTVV.

The gene calls are TRBV27 and TRBJ2-7; 9 nucleotides agree with TRBD2. The V gene end was trimmed by 3 bases and the J gene end by 4 bases; junction bases not matched to a gene: 1. The CDR3 is made up of 13 amino acids. The V gene's germline CDR1 is MNHEY and CDR2 SMNVEV (reference sequence). CDR3 sequence: CASSLGLAYEQYF. Here the CDR3 DNA reads TGTGCCAGCAGTTTGGGACTAGCTTACGAGCAGTACTTC.

The gene calls are TRBV9 and TRBJ2-7; the match to TRBD1 covers 8 bases. This CDR3 is 16 amino acids long. V was pared by 3 bases and J by 6 bases, with 14 bases of the junction left unmatched. CDR1 SGDLS and CDR2 YYNGEE come from the germline V gene. As DNA, the CDR3 is TGTGCCAGCAGCGCCGGGGCCGGACAGGGTTCGGGCGAGCAGTACTTC. This encodes CASSAGAGQGSGEQYF.

The chain has TRBV28 and TRBJ2-7; 9 nucleotides line up with TRBD2. Per the germline V gene, CDR1 is MDHEN and CDR2 is SYDVKM. Trimming removed 6 bases from V and 0 bases from J; junction bases left unmatched: 18. The CDR3 covers 19 residues. The CDR3 region has the DNA TGTGCCAGCAGCCCTACAGCCAGTAGACTAGCGGTTTCCTCCTACGAGCAGTACTTC. Protein product: CASSPTASRLAVSSYEQYF.

V gene TRBV7-8 combines with J gene TRBJ1-3; perhaps TRBD1 as D (5 bases). The CDR3 has 18 amino acids. The V and J ends lost 3 bases and 7 bases respectively, with 25 bases between them. The germline V gene encodes CDR1 SGHVS and CDR2 FQNEAQ. The CDR3 loop is CASSFSSTVLGVPNTIYF. The CDR3 DNA follows: TGTGCCAGCAGCTTTTCGTCCACAGTCCTGGGGGTCCCCAACACCATATATTTT.

The J gene is TRBJ2-1, the V gene TRBV15, with 13 bases lining up with TRBD2. The CDR3 spans 20 residues. Germline V gene sequence: CDR1 LNHNV, CDR2 YYDKDF (reference sequence). J lost 2 bases, V lost 1 base, and 11 bases had no gene match. In DNA form, the CDR3 reads TGTGCCACCAGCAGAGGAACCGGGACTAGCGGGACAAGCACCTACAATGAGCAGTTCTTC. This translates into CATSRGTGTSGTSTYNEQFF.

The V call is TRBV27, the J call TRBJ2-7; 8 nucleotides line up with TRBD1. The germline V gene has CDR1 MNHEY and CDR2 SMNVEV (reference sequence). The J segment lost 0 bases and the V segment lost 6 bases, leaving 4 bases of the junction unmatched. This CDR3 is built from 14 residues. As DNA, the CDR3 is TGTGCCAGCAGCCACGACAGGGGCTCCTACGAGCAGTACTTC. Translated: CASSHDRGSYEQYF.

This sequence joins TRBV11-3 and TRBJ2-1, with D possibly matching TRBD2 (6 bases). V dropped 1 base and J dropped 3 bases, with 13 bases sitting between them. This CDR3 is 16 amino acids long. Germline V gene data show CDR1 as SGHNT and CDR2 as YENEEA. CDR3 amino acids: CASSLGGAAVYNEQFF. CDR3 sequence (DNA): TGTGCCAGCAGCTTAGGCGGGGCAGCAGTCTACAATGAGCAGTTCTTC.

This clone was counted a few times. This rearrangement joins TRBV5-6 to TRBJ1-6; 9 positions match TRBD1. There are 17 residues in the CDR3. The V gene end was trimmed by 2 bases and the J gene end by 4 bases; junction bases not matched to a gene: 7. Germline CDR1 SGHDT, CDR2 YYEEEE. The CDR3 is CASSFRTGTGYNSPLHF. DNA of the CDR3: TGTGCCAGCAGCTTCCGGACCGGGACAGGGTATAATTCACCCCTCCACTTT.

V is TRBV7-6 and J is TRBJ2-7, with TRBD2 matching 11 bases. This CDR3 has 17 amino acids. V trimming: 5 bases; J trimming: 4 bases; junction bases outside the gene matches: 13. Germline V gives CDR1 SGHVS, CDR2 FNYEAQ. The CDR3: CASSDMEFSGRGYEQYF. The CDR3 DNA reads TGTGCCAGCAGCGACATGGAGTTTAGCGGGAGGGGGTACGAGCAGTACTTC. Using reference TRBV7-6 and TRBJ2-7 for the parts outside the CDR3, the full variable domain is GAGVSQSPRYKVTKRGQDVALRCDPISGHVSLYWYRQALGQGPEFLTYFNYEAQQDKSGLPNDRFSAERPEGSISTLTIQRTEQRDSAMYRCASSDMEFSGRGYEQYFGPGTRLTVT.

The rearrangement uses TRBV30 and TRBJ1-6; no firm D call. CDR1 GTSNPN and CDR2 SVGIG come from the germline V gene (reference sequence). This CDR3 contains 17 residues. Deletions cut 0 bases from V and 0 bases from J, with 12 bases between. As DNA, the CDR3 is TGTGCCTGGAGTGTATTATCCATAAGCTCCTATAATTCACCCCTCCACTTT. Its protein is CAWSVLSISSYNSPLHF. The variable domain in full, completed from reference TRBV30 and TRBJ1-6, reads SQTIHQWPATLVQPVGSPLSLECTVEGTSNPNLYWYRQAAGRGLQLLFYSVGIGQISSEVPQNLSASRPQDRQFILSSKKLLLSDSGFYLCAWSVLSISSYNSPLHFGNGTRLTVT.

The chain uses TRBV10-2 and TRBJ2-7; TRBD1 or TRBD2 may be the D gene (5 bases each). The CDR3 is 13 residues long. CDR1 WSHSY and CDR2 SAAADI come from the germline V gene. Trimming removed 6 bases from V and 3 bases from J, with 12 bases in between. CDR3 sequence (DNA): TGCGCCAGCAGCCGGGACCCGTACTACGAGCAGTACTTC. This gives the protein CASSRDPYYEQYF.

The chain carries TRBV7-9 and TRBJ1-5, with a weak D call TRBD1 (6 bases). Trimming shortened V by 4 bases and J by 3 bases, and 16 bases separated the two germline ends. The CDR3 is 16 amino acids. In germline, CDR1 is SEHNR, CDR2 FQNEAQ (reference sequence). Written as DNA, the CDR3 is TGTGCCAGCAGCTCCCAGACAGGAACCTTCAATCAGCCCCAGCATTTT. Translating it yields CASSSQTGTFNQPQHF.

This sequence joins TRBV4-1 and TRBJ2-2, with D hard to call. From germline, CDR1 is MGHRA and CDR2 YSYEKL. The CDR3 extends over 17 amino acids. The germline V and J ends were trimmed by 4 bases and 0 bases, with 15 bases remaining between them. The CDR3 nucleotides are TGCGCCAGCAGCCTCCGTAGCCAGTTCGCGAACACCGGGGAGCTGTTTTTT. It encodes CASSLRSQFANTGELFF.

This chain connects TRBV6-6 to TRBJ1-2, with D possibly matching TRBD1 (6 bases). Germline CDR1 reads MNHNY; CDR2 reads SVGAGI (reference sequence). Trimming cost V 5 bases and J 1 base, with 20 bases left between them. This CDR3 region has 17 residues. The CDR3: CASSPMHGEGVNYGYTF. DNA of the CDR3: TGTGCCAGCAGTCCCATGCACGGGGAGGGGGTTAACTATGGCTACACCTTC.

This clone has just a few counts. The V gene is TRBV5-1, the J gene TRBJ1-2; maybe TRBD1 (5 bases). Germline lookup yields CDR1 SGHRS and CDR2 YFSETQ. CDR3 length: 18 amino acids. Trimming left V 4 bases short and J 3 bases short, with 25 bases between. The CDR3 sequence is CASSPLSGLMGSYYGYTF. The DNA for the CDR3 is TGCGCCAGCAGCCCCCTCTCAGGGCTTATGGGTTCTTACTATGGCTACACCTTC.

The rearrangement joins TRBV11-2 to TRBJ2-1; 14 positions agree with TRBD2. Germline V CDR1 and CDR2: SGHAT, FQNNGV. Trimming at V came to 4 bases and at J to 3 bases, leaving 8 bases not matched to a gene. The CDR3 totals 18 residues. CDR3 amino acids: CASSSIRLAGGLYNEQFF. For the CDR3, the DNA is TGTGCCAGCAGCTCCATTAGACTAGCGGGAGGGCTCTACAATGAGCAGTTCTTC.

The rearrangement uses TRBV19 and TRBJ2-4, with a weak D call TRBD1 (6 bases). This CDR3 spans 12 amino acids. In germline, CDR1 is LNHDA, CDR2 SQIVND (reference sequence). V shed 3 bases and J shed 11 bases, with 11 bases lying between them. This CDR3 is CASSIRDTFQYF. CDR3 DNA: TGTGCCAGTAGTATCCGGGACACTTTTCAGTACTTC.

The CDR3 DNA is TGTGCCAGTAGTGGCTCAGGGTTTAATAGCAATCAGCCCCAGCATTTT. Translated, it gives CASSGSGFNSNQPQHF. The chain links TRBV19 to TRBJ1-5; D perhaps matches TRBD1 (5 bases). The germline CDR1 and CDR2 sequences are LNHDA and SQIVND (reference sequence). Trimming stripped 5 bases from V and 0 bases from J, with 14 bases between. The CDR3 totals 16 residues.

The CDR3 region is CASSSALSTGAYGYTF. In DNA form, the CDR3 reads TGTGCCAGCAGTTCCGCCCTCTCTACAGGGGCTTATGGCTACACCTTC. This chain connects TRBV6-5 to TRBJ1-2; TRBD1 matches 7 bases. The germline CDR1 and CDR2 sequences are MNHEY and SVGAGI. The CDR3 runs to 16 residues. The junction had 13 bases not matched to a gene; V was cut back by 4 bases and J by 5 bases.

The V gene is TRBV28, the J gene TRBJ1-1; 7 nucleotides line up with TRBD1. The CDR3 is 14 amino acids. CDR1 is MDHEN and CDR2 is SYDVKM in the germline V gene. Trimming cost V 5 bases and J 6 bases; bases outside gene matches: 9. This CDR3 is CASSLIGGWAEAFF. The CDR3 DNA is TGTGCCAGCAGTCTCATAGGGGGCTGGGCTGAAGCTTTCTTT.